This TCR beta chain was identified in a study of T-cell memory formation after mild COVID-19. General study results and limits: Pre-infection memory already had some responding clones, implying cross-reactive memory joined.

The ends lost 6 bases at V and 7 bases at J; junction bases unmatched: 5. This CDR3 spans 12 amino acids. The V gene's germline CDR1 is SQVTM and CDR2 ANQGSEA. MiXCR, run by TCRdb on the 5' RACE reads, gives a single entry per CDR3 protein. The sample holds some 97,000 distinct CDR3 sequences, over 8.5% seen once. This clonotype has only a few counts. Antigen unknown. The sample comprised PBMCs or a T cell subset sorted from them (not recorded which). The TCR comes from a man younger than 35 who had mild COVID-19 (a few samples of this study predate the infection). Cell type and time point are not known. The chain combines TRBV29-1 with TRBJ2-1; TRBD1 matches 8 bases. The CDR3 reads CSVVQGANEQFF. For the CDR3, the DNA is TGCAGCGTCGTTCAGGGGGCAAATGAGCAGTTCTTC.